The 28 T cell receptor beta chains below come from one sample, sequenced in a study of blood T cell repertoires in COVID-19 (dated by TCRdb to 2020 to 2022). The protocol used for the library was the immunoSEQ multiplex PCR assay. As stored in TCRdb, this immuneACCESS dataset retains in-frame rearrangements with V and J assigned. A fraction of the clones does not appear; measured against another copy, unresolved V genes explain less than half of the discrepancy, and the remainder lacks a known reason. This sample comprises approximately 440,000 clones, 88% of them detected only once. The ten biggest clones cover about 12% of the sample. The source material was peripheral blood. Receptor source: a woman aged 45-65 years with COVID-19, enrolled during active disease.

V usage is TRBV5-1 and J usage is TRBJ1-1; maybe TRBD1 (6 bases). Germline V CDR1 and CDR2: SGHRS, YFSETQ. V was trimmed by 5 bases and J by 4 bases, leaving 12 bases between them. This CDR3 spans 13 amino acids. The CDR3 loop reads CASRHTGITEAFF. In DNA form, the CDR3 reads TGCGCCAGCAGACATACAGGGATCACTGAAGCTTTCTTT.

CDR3 residues: CASSPGQGAGGYTF. CDR3 sequence (DNA): TGTGCCAGCAGCCCAGGACAGGGGGCAGGGGGCTACACCTTC. The chain employs TRBV7-3 and TRBJ1-2; TRBD1 aligns across 11 bases. The CDR3 length is 14 residues. V trimming: 5 bases; J trimming: 8 bases; junction bases outside the gene matches: 7. The germline V gene encodes CDR1 SGHTA and CDR2 FQGTGA.

This chain joins TRBV18 and TRBJ1-4, with 10 positions matching TRBD1. This CDR3 has 16 residues. CDR1 KGHSH and CDR2 LQKENI come from the germline V gene. Trimming removed 6 bases from V and 3 bases from J; junction bases left unmatched: 7. CDR3: CASSPRQGAANEKLFF. CDR3 coding DNA: TGTGCCAGCTCCCCTCGACAGGGGGCGGCTAATGAAAAACTGTTTTTT.

This chain links TRBV7-9 with TRBJ2-3; the match to TRBD2 covers 12 bases. Trimming cost V 5 bases and J 5 bases; bases outside gene matches: 5. The CDR3 contains 15 residues. In germline, CDR1 is SEHNR, CDR2 FQNEAQ (reference sequence). The CDR3 DNA is TGTGCCAGCAGCCTACTAGCGGGGGGTGAAGATACGCAGTATTTT. Translating it yields CASSLLAGGEDTQYF.

The chain has TRBV19 and TRBJ2-3; D may be TRBD2 (5 bases). The germline V gene has CDR1 LNHDA and CDR2 SQIVND (reference sequence). With 5 bases removed from V and 2 bases from J, the gap between germline ends came to 11 bases. There are 14 residues in the CDR3. The CDR3 DNA reads TGTGCCAGTAGTCCGCTAGCCCACACAGATACGCAGTATTTT. It encodes CASSPLAHTDTQYF.

The rearrangement uses TRBV9 and TRBJ1-2; TRBD1 might be the D (5 bases). This CDR3 is built from 14 residues. Trimming cost V 3 bases and J 4 bases, with 13 bases left between them. Germline values: CDR1 SGDLS, CDR2 YYNGEE. The CDR3 bases are TGTGCCAGCAGCGGCGGGGGTCGTGCCTATGGCTACACCTTC. Encoded protein: CASSGGGRAYGYTF.

The chain is built from TRBV30 and TRBJ2-1; 14 bases match TRBD2. The CDR3 extends over 18 amino acids. The germline CDR1 and CDR2 sequences are GTSNPN and SVGIG (reference sequence). After removal of 7 bases from V and 0 bases from J, the junction contained 11 bases not matched to a gene. The DNA for the CDR3 is TGTGCCTCCTACGGGACTAGCGGGGGCGGCAGCTCCTACAATGAGCAGTTCTTC. Amino acids: CASYGTSGGGSSYNEQFF.

V and J are TRBV19 and TRBJ1-1, with 10 bases aligning to TRBD1. This CDR3 spans 15 amino acids. Unmatched junction bases numbered 9, after V lost 6 bases and J lost 5 bases. Germline V gives CDR1 LNHDA, CDR2 SQIVND (reference sequence). CDR3 protein: CASRVTGTGVTEAFF. In nucleotides, the CDR3 is TGTGCCAGTAGGGTCACCGGGACAGGGGTAACTGAAGCTTTCTTT.

CDR3 sequence (DNA): TGTGCCAGCAGGGTGGCAGGGGGCGTAGGTGGCTACACCTTC. This translates into CASRVAGGVGGYTF. The rearrangement links TRBV6-5 to TRBJ1-2, with 8 positions matching TRBD1. The germline V gene encodes CDR1 MNHEY and CDR2 SVGAGI. The V and J ends lost 6 bases and 7 bases, in that order; junction bases with no gene match: 10. CDR3 length: 14 residues.

The chain employs TRBV6-4 and TRBJ2-7; the match to TRBD2 covers 7 bases. The CDR3 runs 13 residues. The ends lost 0 bases at V and 7 bases at J; junction bases unmatched: 3. Germline loops: CDR1 MRHNA, CDR2 SNTAGT. CDR3 DNA: TGTGCCAGCAGTGACTCTCCGGGGGGTGAGCAGTACTTC. It codes for CASSDSPGGEQYF.

The CDR3 spells CASGTGTNIQYF. The CDR3 bases are TGTGCCAGTGGGACAGGGACAAACATTCAGTACTTC. V is TRBV19 and J is TRBJ2-4; 9 bases are a match to TRBD1. The CDR3 is 12 residues long. V shed 8 bases and J 6 bases; nucleotides not matched to a gene: 2. Germline lookup yields CDR1 LNHDA and CDR2 SQIVND (reference sequence).

The rearrangement joins TRBV7-7 to TRBJ2-2, with 11 bases fitting TRBD1. J gave up 6 bases and V 5 bases, and 5 bases lay outside the gene matches. CDR3 length equals 15 residues. Looked up from germline, CDR1 is SSHAT and CDR2 is FNYEAQ (reference sequence). The CDR3, as DNA: TGTGCCAGCAGCCCGGGACAGGGGGAGGCCGGGGAGCTGTTTTTT. Translation: CASSPGQGEAGELFF. Full variable domain (outside the CDR3, taken from reference TRBV7-7 and TRBJ2-2): GAGVSQSPRYKVTKRGQDVTLRCDPISSHATLYWYQQALGQGPEFLTYFNYEAQPDKSGLPSDRFSAERPEGSISTLTIQRTEQRDSAMYRCASSPGQGEAGELFFGEGSRLTVL.

V usage is TRBV7-3 and J usage is TRBJ2-1; the D gene is possibly TRBD2 (5 bases). With 2 bases removed from V and 9 bases from J, the gap between germline ends came to 11 bases. Germline loops: CDR1 SGHTA, CDR2 FQGTGA. The CDR3 runs 13 residues. CDR3 sequence (DNA): TGTGCCAGCAGCTTACTAGAGGGCGCTGAGCAGTTCTTC. It translates to CASSLLEGAEQFF.

The chain joins TRBV5-6 to TRBJ1-4; tentative D call: TRBD1 (5 bases). There are 13 residues in the CDR3. V lost 1 base, J lost 10 bases, and 11 bases lay in between. Germline CDR1 and CDR2: SGHDT and YYEEEE. The DNA of the CDR3 is TGTGCCAGCAGCTTGAACAGGAAGGGAAAACTGTTTTTT. Translation gives CASSLNRKGKLFF.

This clone was counted only a few times. The genes are TRBV23-1 and TRBJ1-2; D not resolved. TRBV23-1 is placed among ORFs of uncertain function. The germline V and J ends were trimmed by 0 bases and 2 bases, with 16 bases remaining between them. The CDR3 runs 17 residues. The CDR3 region is CASSQSPSRWRNYGYTF. As DNA, the CDR3 is TGCGCCAGCAGTCAATCTCCTTCGCGGTGGCGGAACTATGGCTACACCTTC.

The rearrangement links TRBV27 to TRBJ1-4; maybe TRBD1 (5 bases). Germline V gives CDR1 MNHEY, CDR2 SMNVEV (reference sequence). Between the trimmed V and J ends, which lost 5 bases and 8 bases, there was a span of 15 bases. This CDR3 contains 14 residues. CDR3 region: CASSRTPRGEKLFF. CDR3 sequence (DNA): TGTGCCAGCAGTCGGACACCCCGGGGGGAAAAACTGTTTTTT.

CDR3 sequence reads: CASSFWAGQGSGYTF. The CDR3 bases are TGTGCCAGCAGTTTTTGGGCAGGACAGGGAAGTGGCTACACCTTC. This sequence joins TRBV28 and TRBJ1-2; 8 nucleotides match TRBD1. Trimming removed 3 bases from V and 7 bases from J; junction bases left unmatched: 10. The CDR3 consists of 15 residues. Germline loops: CDR1 MDHEN, CDR2 SYDVKM.

This clone was detected a few times. The chain uses TRBV5-6 and TRBJ1-5, with D possibly TRBD1 on 5 matching bases. V was shortened by 4 bases and J by 6 bases, with 29 bases between the two germline ends. Germline loops: CDR1 SGHDT, CDR2 YYEEEE. The CDR3 has 19 residues. The CDR3 protein is CASSLSRGTSGWASQPQHF. The CDR3 DNA is TGTGCCAGCAGCCTATCCCGGGGGACCTCGGGATGGGCGAGTCAGCCCCAGCATTTT.

This rearrangement joins TRBV2 to TRBJ1-2; TRBD1 aligns across 7 bases. V shed 5 bases, J shed 5 bases, and the junction held 5 bases outside the gene matches. Germline V gene lookup returns CDR1 SNHLY and CDR2 FYNNEI. CDR3 size: 13 residues. The CDR3 coding sequence is TGTGCCAGCAGTACGACAGGGAAGTATGGCTACACCTTC. Translation gives CASSTTGKYGYTF.

V gene TRBV7-9 combines with J gene TRBJ2-1; TRBD1 matches 9 bases. The junction had 9 bases not matched to a gene; V was cut back by 5 bases and J by 7 bases. The CDR3 is 15 residues long. In germline, CDR1 is SEHNR, CDR2 FQNEAQ (reference sequence). The CDR3 spells CASSLVGQGKNEQFF. The CDR3 DNA is TGTGCCAGCAGCCTTGTGGGACAGGGTAAAAATGAGCAGTTCTTC. The full variable domain, with the rest looked up from reference TRBV7-9 and TRBJ2-1, is DTGVSQNPRHKITKRGQNVTFRCDPISEHNRLYWYRQTLGQGPEFLTYFQNEAQLEKSRLLSDRFSAERPKGSFSTLEIQRTEQGDSAMYLCASSLVGQGKNEQFFGPGTRLTVL.

The chain combines TRBV28 with TRBJ1-2, with D tentatively TRBD1 (6 bases). Trimming removed 4 bases from V and 5 bases from J, with 17 bases in between. CDR1 is MDHEN and CDR2 is SYDVKM in the germline V gene. The CDR3 runs to 15 residues. The CDR3 here is CASSSSGGHPYGYTF. The CDR3 bases are TGTGCCAGCAGTTCATCTGGGGGACACCCTTATGGCTACACCTTC.

Written as DNA, the CDR3 is TGTGCCAGCAGCTTCGGGTCCTACGAGCAGTACTTC. Amino acid sequence: CASSFGSYEQYF. The chain is built from TRBV5-5 and TRBJ2-7, with D unclear. Germline V lookup: CDR1 SGHKS, CDR2 YYEKEE (reference sequence). V lost 2 bases to trimming and J lost 1 base, with 4 bases between them. The CDR3 totals 12 residues. Combining the CDR3 with reference TRBV5-5 and TRBJ2-7 gives the whole variable domain DAGVTQSPTHLIKTRGQQVTLRCSPISGHKSVSWYQQVLGQGPQFIFQYYEKEERGRGNFPDRFSARQFPNYSSELNVNALLLGDSALYLCASSFGSYEQYFGPGTRLTVT.

Only a few counts were recorded for this clone. The chain has TRBV14 and TRBJ2-7; 7 nucleotides agree with TRBD1. There are 19 residues in the CDR3. Germline V gives CDR1 SGHDN, CDR2 FVKESK. V gave up 3 bases and J gave up 0 bases; unmatched junction bases: 17. CDR3 amino acids: CASSHPDRPPGWSSYEQYF. CDR3 nucleotides: TGTGCCAGCAGCCATCCGGACAGGCCACCGGGCTGGAGCTCCTACGAGCAGTACTTC.

This chain uses TRBV5-1 with TRBJ1-4, with TRBD1 as a possible D gene (6 bases). Per the germline V gene, CDR1 is SGHRS and CDR2 is YFSETQ. V gave up 4 bases and J gave up 4 bases, with 14 bases separating them. The CDR3 extends over 15 amino acids. As DNA, the CDR3 is TGCGCCAGCAGCGGATTGACAGGAGGTAATGAAAAACTGTTTTTT. Residues: CASSGLTGGNEKLFF.

This clone was observed at least ten times. The chain carries TRBV29-1 and TRBJ1-1; unclear D gene. V was trimmed by 5 bases and J by 5 bases, leaving 9 bases between them. CDR1 is SQVTM and CDR2 is ANQGSEA in the germline V gene. This CDR3 is 11 amino acids long. CDR3 in DNA: TGCAGCGTTTACGGGAAAACTGAAGCTTTCTTT. This encodes CSVYGKTEAFF.

This chain links TRBV11-2 with TRBJ1-2; D may be TRBD1 (5 bases). The germline V and J ends were trimmed by 5 bases and 5 bases, with 9 bases remaining between them. The CDR3 loop spans 12 amino acids. Germline lookup yields CDR1 SGHAT and CDR2 FQNNGV. The CDR3 sequence is CASSVQDYGYTF. For the CDR3, the DNA is TGTGCCAGCAGCGTACAGGATTATGGCTACACCTTC.

The chain employs TRBV9 and TRBJ2-7; 7 nucleotides agree with TRBD1. Germline lookup yields CDR1 SGDLS and CDR2 YYNGEE. The V and J ends lost 4 bases and 3 bases, in that order; junction bases with no gene match: 7. This CDR3 spans 14 amino acids. The CDR3 loop reads CASSSPDRSYEQYF. The CDR3 DNA follows: TGTGCCAGCAGCTCTCCGGACAGGAGCTACGAGCAGTACTTC.

This clone came up once. This rearrangement joins TRBV5-1 to TRBJ2-2; a possible D gene is TRBD1 (5 bases). The germline V gene encodes CDR1 SGHRS and CDR2 YFSETQ. Trimming took off 4 bases at V and 4 bases at J, with 11 bases between the two ends. CDR3 length: 14 amino acids. CDR3 bases: TGCGCCAGCAGCACATCCAGGGTCACCGGGGAGCTGTTTTTT. It encodes CASSTSRVTGELFF.